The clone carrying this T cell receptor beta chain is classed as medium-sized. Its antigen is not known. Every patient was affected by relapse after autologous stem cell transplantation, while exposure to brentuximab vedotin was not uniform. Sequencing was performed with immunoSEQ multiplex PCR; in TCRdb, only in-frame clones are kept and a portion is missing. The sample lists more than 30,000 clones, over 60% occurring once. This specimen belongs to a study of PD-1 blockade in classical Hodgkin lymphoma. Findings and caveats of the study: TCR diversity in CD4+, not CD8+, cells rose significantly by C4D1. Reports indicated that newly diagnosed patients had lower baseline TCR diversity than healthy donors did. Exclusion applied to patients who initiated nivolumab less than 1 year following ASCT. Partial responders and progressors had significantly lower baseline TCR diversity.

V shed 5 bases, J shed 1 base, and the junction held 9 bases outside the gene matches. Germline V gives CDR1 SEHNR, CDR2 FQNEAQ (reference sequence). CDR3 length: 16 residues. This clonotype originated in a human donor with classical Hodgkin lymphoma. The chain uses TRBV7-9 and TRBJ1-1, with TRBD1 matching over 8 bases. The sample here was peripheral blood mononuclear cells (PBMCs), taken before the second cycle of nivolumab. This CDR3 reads CASSRQGTRRNTEAFF. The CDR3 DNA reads TGTGCCAGCAGCCGACAGGGGACACGACGGAACACTGAAGCTTTCTTT.